These 10 T cell receptor beta chains were all obtained from the same sample, sequenced in a study of response to subunit inactivated influenza vaccine. TCRdb passed the RT-PCR reads through MiXCR, listing each CDR3 protein once. The top ten hold roughly 11% of the sample, which has approximately 500,000 distinct CDR3 sequences, 12% to 15% seen once. The source was PBMCs from blood, collected approximately 12 days after vaccination. These receptors came from a man aged 50 to 60 who received an inactivated influenza vaccine.

The chain recombines TRBV7-7 with TRBJ2-1; D possibly corresponds to TRBD1 (5 bases). V lost 5 bases and J lost 13, with 18 bases in between. This CDR3 has 13 amino acids. Germline V gene lookup returns CDR1 SSHAT and CDR2 FNYEAQ (reference sequence). The CDR3 DNA sequence: TGTGCCAGCAGCACTACCCCCACAGGCGACCAGTTCTTC. Translation: CASSTTPTGDQFF.

A few counts support this clonotype. This chain uses TRBV11-1 with TRBJ2-3, with 9 bases that match TRBD2. The CDR3 contains 15 residues. Trimming removed 5 bases from V and 1 base from J; junction bases left unmatched: 4. The germline V gene encodes CDR1 SGHAT and CDR2 FQDESV (reference sequence). Here the CDR3 reads CASSDRTSGTDTQYF. Here the CDR3 DNA reads TGTGCCAGCAGCGACCGGACTAGCGGCACAGATACGCAGTATTTT.

This clonotype was recorded a few times. This chain joins TRBV14 and TRBJ2-7; D may be TRBD1 (5 bases). Germline V lookup: CDR1 SGHDN, CDR2 FVKESK. V was pared by 1 base and J by 0 bases, with 16 bases between. CDR3 length: 17 residues. In DNA, the CDR3 is TGTGCCAGCAGCCAAGGACGGACATTTCAGGCCTCCTACGAGCAGTACTTC. Amino acids: CASSQGRTFQASYEQYF. The variable domain in full, completed from reference TRBV14 and TRBJ2-7, reads EAGVTQFPSHSVIEKGQTVTLRCDPISGHDNLYWYRRVMGKEIKFLLHFVKESKQDESGMPNNRFLAERTGGTYSTLKVQPAELEDSGVYFCASSQGRTFQASYEQYFGPGTRLTVT.

This clonotype was counted a few times. The rearrangement uses TRBV20-1 and TRBJ2-3, with a possible D match to TRBD2 (6 bases). The CDR3 totals 14 residues. V was cut by 5 bases and J by 0 bases, with 12 bases left in between. The V gene's germline CDR1 is DFQATT and CDR2 SNEGSKA (reference sequence). The CDR3 loop is CSAYGAGSTDTQYF. CDR3 DNA sequence: TGCAGTGCTTACGGCGCGGGGAGCACAGATACGCAGTATTTT.

This clonotype was seen repeatedly, ten times or more. The chain uses TRBV11-2 and TRBJ2-1, with D perhaps matching TRBD1 (5 bases). Trimming pared 1 base from V and 2 bases from J, leaving 12 bases between. The length of the CDR3 is 16 residues. CDR1 SGHAT and CDR2 FQNNGV come from the germline V gene. For the CDR3, the DNA is TGTGCCAGCAGCTTAGGAGACAGACCGGCCTACAATGAGCAGTTCTTC. This gives the protein CASSLGDRPAYNEQFF. The full variable domain, with the rest looked up from reference TRBV11-2 and TRBJ2-1, is EAGVAQSPRYKIIEKRQSVAFWCNPISGHATLYWYQQILGQGPKLLIQFQNNGVVDDSQLPKDRFSAERLKGVDSTLKIQPAKLEDSAVYLCASSLGDRPAYNEQFFGPGTRLTVL.

This clonotype turned up a few times. CDR3 DNA: TGCGCCAGCAGCAAGGTAGGCAGGGGGACGCAGTATTTT. It translates to CASSKVGRGTQYF. The chain carries TRBV5-1 and TRBJ2-3; 7 bases align to TRBD1. The CDR3 is made up of 13 amino acids. Trimming at V came to 4 bases and at J to 9 bases, leaving 8 bases not matched to a gene. Germline-derived CDR1 and CDR2 are SGHRS and YFSETQ.

This clonotype occurred a few times. The V and J genes are TRBV2 and TRBJ2-7, with 9 bases matching TRBD1. The CDR3 covers 13 residues. V was pared by 6 bases and J by 2 bases, with 2 bases of the junction left unmatched. Germline V lookup: CDR1 SNHLY, CDR2 FYNNEI. CDR3: CASRGDRAYEQYF. The CDR3 DNA reads as TGTGCCAGCAGGGGGGACAGGGCCTACGAGCAGTACTTC.

This chain links TRBV5-1 with TRBJ1-4; D gene ambiguous. Germline CDR1 reads SGHRS; CDR2 reads YFSETQ. This CDR3 contains 15 residues. The V and J ends lost 0 bases and 2 bases respectively, with 8 bases between them. CDR3 nucleotides: TGCGCCAGCAGCTTGGATTGGGGTACTAATGAAAAACTGTTTTTT. Translated, it gives CASSLDWGTNEKLFF. The full variable domain, its missing parts supplied by reference TRBV5-1 and TRBJ1-4, is KAGVTQTPRYLIKTRGQQVTLSCSPISGHRSVSWYQQTPGQGLQFLFEYFSETQRNKGNFPGRFSGRQFSNSRSEMNVSTLELGDSALYLCASSLDWGTNEKLFFGSGTQLSVL.

The rearrangement joins TRBV12-3 or TRBV12-4 to TRBJ1-3; D unclear. This CDR3 is built from 14 residues. Trimming stripped 6 bases from V and 2 bases from J, with 11 bases between. The CDR3 sequence is CASRPQRTGNTIYF. CDR3 bases: TGTGCCAGCAGGCCCCAGCGTACTGGAAACACCATATATTTT.

The table lists this clonotype with many counts. The chain couples TRBV7-9 to TRBJ2-7, with D tentatively TRBD1 (6 bases). The V and J ends lost 4 bases and 2 bases respectively, with 9 bases between them. The germline gives CDR1 SEHNR, CDR2 FQNEAQ (reference sequence). The CDR3 consists of 13 residues. The CDR3: CASSWGQTYEQYF. DNA of the CDR3: TGTGCCAGCAGCTGGGGACAAACCTACGAGCAGTACTTC.